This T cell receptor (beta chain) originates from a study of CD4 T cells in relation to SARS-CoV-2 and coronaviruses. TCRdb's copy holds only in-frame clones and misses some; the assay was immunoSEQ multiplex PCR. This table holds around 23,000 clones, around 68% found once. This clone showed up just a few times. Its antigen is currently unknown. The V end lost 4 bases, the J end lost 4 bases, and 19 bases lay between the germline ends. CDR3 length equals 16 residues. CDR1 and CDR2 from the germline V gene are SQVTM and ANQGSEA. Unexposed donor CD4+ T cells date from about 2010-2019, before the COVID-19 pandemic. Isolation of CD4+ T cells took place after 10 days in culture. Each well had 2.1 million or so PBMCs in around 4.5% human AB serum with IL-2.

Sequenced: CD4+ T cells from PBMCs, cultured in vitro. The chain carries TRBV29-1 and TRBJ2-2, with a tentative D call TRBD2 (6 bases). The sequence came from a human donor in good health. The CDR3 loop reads CSVAEGTPGGTGELFF. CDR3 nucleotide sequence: TGCAGCGTTGCCGAGGGGACTCCCGGGGGCACCGGGGAGCTGTTTTTT.